Listed here are 21 T cell receptor beta chains from one sample, sequenced in a study of cytomegalovirus exposure and HLA in healthy donors. TCRdb's copy holds only in-frame clones and misses some; the assay was immunoSEQ multiplex PCR. The sample lists roughly 330,000 clones, about 85% occurring once. What was sequenced was PBMCs. The receptors were gathered from a woman aged 25 to 45 in good health and CMV-seropositive.

The DNA for the CDR3 is TGTGCCAGCCTAGCGGGAGGGCTGTACAATGAGCAGTTCTTC. Its translation is CASLAGGLYNEQFF. The chain couples TRBV6-1 to TRBJ2-1, with 12 bases fitting TRBD2. Germline V gene data show CDR1 as MNHNS and CDR2 as SASEGT. This CDR3 comprises 14 residues. With 8 bases clipped from V and 4 bases from J, the junction kept 3 bases outside the gene matches.

The CDR3 protein is CASSVGGDLYGYTF. The CDR3 DNA sequence: TGTGCCAGCAGTGTGGGGGGGGATTTATATGGCTACACCTTC. The V and J genes are TRBV2 and TRBJ1-2; perhaps TRBD1 as D (5 bases). Germline CDR1 is SNHLY and CDR2 is FYNNEI. CDR3 length: 14 residues. Deletions cut 4 bases from V and 5 bases from J, with 14 bases between.

V usage is TRBV6-5 and J usage is TRBJ2-7; 7 positions match TRBD2. This CDR3 contains 14 residues. Germline V gene sequence: CDR1 MNHEY, CDR2 SVGAGI. V dropped 3 bases and J dropped 5; count of bases not matched to a gene: 7. CDR3 sequence: CASSYYGRPDEQYF. The CDR3 region has the DNA TGTGCCAGCAGTTATTACGGGAGGCCTGACGAGCAGTACTTC.

V and J are TRBV11-2 and TRBJ2-5, with TRBD2 matching over 10 bases. CDR1 SGHAT and CDR2 FQNNGV come from the germline V gene. This CDR3 region has 16 residues. Trimming removed 4 bases from V and 3 bases from J; junction bases left unmatched: 8. The DNA for the CDR3 is TGTGCCAGCAGCTCAACCGGGACTAGCGTAAAAGAGACCCAGTACTTC. The encoded protein is CASSSTGTSVKETQYF.

The gene calls are TRBV28 and TRBJ1-4; possible D gene TRBD1, 5 bases. The CDR3 runs 13 residues. Per the germline V gene, CDR1 is MDHEN and CDR2 is SYDVKM. Trimming left V 10 bases short and J 8 bases short, with 17 bases between. The CDR3, as DNA: TGTGCCATCGAAGGCCAGGGAAACGAAAAACTGTTTTTT. This encodes CAIEGQGNEKLFF.

This rearrangement joins TRBV4-1 to TRBJ2-7, with D unclear. This CDR3 contains 15 residues. CDR1 is MGHRA and CDR2 is YSYEKL in the germline V gene. Trimming shortened V by 1 base and J by 2 bases, and 12 bases separated the two germline ends. The CDR3 DNA reads as TGCGCCAGCAGCCAAGGTCGCCCATCAACCTACGAGCAGTACTTC. Its translation is CASSQGRPSTYEQYF.

This clone has ten or more counts. V usage is TRBV29-1 and J usage is TRBJ1-1; perhaps TRBD1 as D (5 bases). CDR1 SQVTM and CDR2 ANQGSEA come from the germline V gene. CDR3 length: 12 residues. Trimming took off 4 bases at V and 1 base at J, with 7 bases between the two ends. This CDR3 is CSVGGRNTEAFF. CDR3 nucleotides: TGCAGCGTTGGGGGCCGGAACACTGAAGCTTTCTTT.

This clone appeared a single time. The chain employs TRBV2 and TRBJ1-1, with TRBD1 matching over 9 bases. CDR1 SNHLY and CDR2 FYNNEI come from the germline V gene. The V gene end was trimmed by 7 bases and the J gene end by 2 bases; junction bases not matched to a gene: 8. The CDR3 length is 15 residues. The CDR3 loop reads CASTGQGMVNTEAFF. CDR3 DNA sequence: TGTGCCAGCACCGGACAGGGGATGGTTAACACTGAAGCTTTCTTT.

The chain is built from TRBV7-9 and TRBJ2-1, with D perhaps given as TRBD1 or TRBD2 (6 bases each). V shed 1 base and J shed 1 base, with 11 bases lying between them. Looked up from germline, CDR1 is SEHNR and CDR2 is FQNEAQ (reference sequence). The CDR3 has 16 residues. Here the CDR3 DNA reads TGTGCCAGCAGCTTAGAGGGGGGAATTTCCTACAATGAGCAGTTCTTC. It encodes CASSLEGGISYNEQFF.

This rearrangement joins TRBV11-1 to TRBJ2-2, with 14 bases aligning to TRBD2. V lost 5 bases to trimming and J lost 2 bases; unmatched junction nucleotides: 4. This CDR3 has 17 amino acids. Looked up from germline, CDR1 is SGHAT and CDR2 is FQDESV (reference sequence). CDR3 bases: TGTGCCAGCAGCCGGACTAGCGGGGGGCCCAACACCGGGGAGCTGTTTTTT. It yields the protein CASSRTSGGPNTGELFF. Together with reference TRBV11-1 and TRBJ2-2, the CDR3 gives the full variable domain: EAEVAQSPRYKITEKSQAVAFWCDPISGHATLYWYRQILGQGPELLVQFQDESVVDDSQLPKDRFSAERLKGVDSTLKIQPAELGDSAMYLCASSRTSGGPNTGELFFGEGSRLTVL.

V is TRBV7-9 and J is TRBJ1-5; 7 bases match TRBD1. V shed 2 bases, J shed 5 bases, and the junction held 0 bases outside the gene matches. Germline CDR1 SEHNR, CDR2 FQNEAQ (reference sequence). This CDR3 spans 13 amino acids. The CDR3 spells CASSLTGDQPQHF. The CDR3 DNA is TGTGCCAGCAGCTTAACAGGGGATCAGCCCCAGCATTTT.

This clone has a handful of counts. The rearrangement uses TRBV28 and TRBJ2-1, with 12 nucleotides matching TRBD2. This CDR3 spans 15 amino acids. Trimming cost V 3 bases and J 6 bases; bases outside gene matches: 3. Germline V lookup: CDR1 MDHEN, CDR2 SYDVKM. Here the CDR3 reads CASSFSSGGANEQFF. Here the CDR3 DNA reads TGTGCCAGCAGTTTTTCTAGCGGGGGGGCCAATGAGCAGTTCTTC.

The chain combines TRBV30 with TRBJ2-5; 7 bases match TRBD2. The CDR3 sequence is 13 residues long. V was clipped by 0 bases and J by 4 bases; unmatched bases: 2. Germline lookup yields CDR1 GTSNPN and CDR2 SVGIG (reference sequence). The CDR3 reads CAWSVTSAETQYF. CDR3 DNA: TGTGCCTGGAGTGTAACTAGCGCAGAGACCCAGTACTTC.

This clone showed up just a few times. This chain uses TRBV5-6 with TRBJ1-2; D ambiguous. The germline V and J ends were trimmed by 0 bases and 2 bases, with 5 bases remaining between them. CDR1 is SGHDT, CDR2 YYEEEE, per germline. The CDR3 totals 13 residues. The CDR3 DNA follows: TGTGCCAGCAGCTTGGACGGGAACTATGGCTACACCTTC. Protein product: CASSLDGNYGYTF.

The chain uses TRBV7-9 and TRBJ2-1; the D gene is possibly TRBD1 (6 bases). CDR3 length equals 15 residues. Trimming took 1 base from V and 3 from J, leaving 10 bases between them. CDR1 and CDR2 from the germline V gene are SEHNR and FQNEAQ (reference sequence). This CDR3 reads CASSLEGDVYNEQFF. The CDR3 DNA sequence: TGTGCCAGCAGCTTAGAGGGGGACGTCTACAATGAGCAGTTCTTC.

CDR3 protein: CASMAGAQETQYF. CDR3 sequence (DNA): TGTGCCAGCATGGCAGGGGCGCAAGAGACCCAGTACTTC. The V call is TRBV2, the J call TRBJ2-5; a possible D gene is TRBD1 (6 bases). CDR3 length: 13 residues. The ends were cut back, 7 bases at V and 2 bases at J, with 11 bases in the middle. The germline V gene has CDR1 SNHLY and CDR2 FYNNEI.

The chain combines TRBV6-5 with TRBJ2-1; maybe TRBD1 (6 bases). V lost 7 bases and J lost 4, with 11 bases in between. Germline V gene data show CDR1 as MNHEY and CDR2 as SVGAGI. The CDR3 loop spans 13 amino acids. CDR3 sequence (DNA): TGTGCCAGCATAGGACAGCCGTACAATGAGCAGTTCTTC. Encoded protein: CASIGQPYNEQFF.

In DNA form, the CDR3 reads TGTGCCAGCTCACCACGACAGGACTCTGAAGCTTTCTTT. Amino acids: CASSPRQDSEAFF. This chain joins TRBV18 and TRBJ1-1; weak D call: TRBD1 (6 bases). CDR1 KGHSH and CDR2 LQKENI come from the germline V gene. The CDR3 covers 13 residues. With 1 base removed from V and 6 bases from J, the gap between germline ends came to 9 bases.

The chain joins TRBV19 to TRBJ2-7; tentatively, D is TRBD1 (6 bases). Trimming removed 5 bases at V and 2 bases at J, with 10 bases between. The germline V gene has CDR1 LNHDA and CDR2 SQIVND (reference sequence). This CDR3 contains 13 residues. The CDR3 DNA follows: TGTGCCAGTAGTGCAGGACAGACCTACGAGCAGTACTTC. The encoded protein is CASSAGQTYEQYF.

The table lists this clone with a count of one. The chain recombines TRBV15 with TRBJ1-1; D is unresolved. The CDR3 consists of 13 residues. Trimming removed 1 base at V and 4 bases at J, with 7 bases between. The germline gives CDR1 LNHNV, CDR2 YYDKDF (reference sequence). The CDR3 loop reads CATSRVTSTEAFF. The CDR3 nucleotides are TGTGCCACCAGCAGAGTGACGAGCACTGAAGCTTTCTTT.

V gene TRBV6-6 combines with J gene TRBJ2-3, with D maybe TRBD1 (6 bases). This CDR3 has 14 residues. Germline V gene sequence: CDR1 MNHNY, CDR2 SVGAGI (reference sequence). V lost 6 bases and J lost 5, with 15 bases in between. The CDR3 coding sequence is TGTGCCAGCAGGCACCTGGGGGCCGTAGATACGCAGTATTTT. It is translated as CASRHLGAVDTQYF.